The 27 T cell receptor beta chains given below trace back to one sample, sequenced in a study of cytomegalovirus exposure and HLA in healthy donors. A multiplex PCR was run with 60 Vbeta primers and 13 Jbeta primers. Generated by immunoSEQ multiplex PCR, the TCRdb table keeps only in-frame clones and is missing some. The sample carries approximately 140,000 clones, around 79% recorded once. The sample comprised PBMCs. These receptors were taken from a woman aged 45-65 years in good health and CMV-seropositive.

The V call is TRBV19, the J call TRBJ1-1; the match to TRBD1 covers 9 bases. The J segment lost 5 bases and the V segment lost 6 bases, leaving 7 bases of the junction unmatched. The length of the CDR3 is 14 residues. Germline CDR1 is LNHDA and CDR2 is SQIVND (reference sequence). CDR3 region: CASRDRGLGTEAFF. In DNA form, the CDR3 reads TGTGCCAGTAGGGACAGGGGATTGGGTACTGAAGCTTTCTTT. The whole variable domain, filled in from reference TRBV19 and TRBJ1-1, reads DGGITQSPKYLFRKEGQNVTLSCEQNLNHDAMYWYRQDPGQGLRLIYYSQIVNDFQKGDIAEGYSVSREKKESFPLTVTSAQKNPTAFYLCASRDRGLGTEAFFGQGTRLTVV.

This clone was seen only once. The conserved final phenylalanine or tryptophan is absent from the CDR3, which likely points to a read error. The chain employs TRBV11-2 and TRBJ1-2; no reliable D call. The CDR3 spans 12 residues. V was clipped by 3 bases and J by 6 bases, with 8 bases between them. The germline gives CDR1 SGHAT, CDR2 FQNNGV. CDR3 sequence: CASSFEGNGYTL. The CDR3, as DNA: TGTGCCAGCAGCTTTGAGGGCAATGGCTACACCCTC.

V gene TRBV19 combines with J gene TRBJ1-5; tentative D call: TRBD1 (5 bases). Trimming shortened V by 4 bases and J by 0 bases, and 10 bases separated the two germline ends. The length of the CDR3 is 15 residues. Germline V gene sequence: CDR1 LNHDA, CDR2 SQIVND (reference sequence). CDR3 region: CASSTPGYSNQPQHF. The CDR3 DNA reads as TGTGCCAGTAGTACTCCAGGGTATAGCAATCAGCCCCAGCATTTT.

The genes are TRBV4-1 and TRBJ2-7; tentatively, D is TRBD2 (5 bases). Trimming took off 2 bases at V and 0 bases at J, with 11 bases between the two ends. Germline V gene data show CDR1 as MGHRA and CDR2 as YSYEKL. This CDR3 is built from 15 residues. The CDR3 protein is CASSQTGTSSYEQYF. The DNA of the CDR3 is TGCGCCAGCAGCCAAACGGGAACCTCCTCCTACGAGCAGTACTTC.

This clone has more than one count but fewer than ten. The chain has TRBV2 and TRBJ2-7; tentatively, D is TRBD2 (5 bases). Trimming left V 1 base short and J 6 bases short, with 13 bases between. The CDR3 has 14 amino acids. Per the germline V gene, CDR1 is SNHLY and CDR2 is FYNNEI. CDR3 nucleotide sequence: TGTGCCAGCAGTGAAGGGACTCGCCTAGGCGAGCAGTACTTC. This gives the protein CASSEGTRLGEQYF. The full variable domain, its missing parts supplied by reference TRBV2 and TRBJ2-7, is EPEVTQTPSHQVTQMGQEVILRCVPISNHLYFYWYRQILGQKVEFLVSFYNNEISEKSEIFDDQFSVERPDGSNFTLKIRSTKLEDSAMYFCASSEGTRLGEQYFGPGTRLTVT.

The table lists this clone with a few counts. This chain links TRBV30 with TRBJ2-1; 10 positions match TRBD1. Germline assignment: CDR1 GTSNPN and CDR2 SVGIG (reference sequence). The CDR3 sequence is 17 residues long. V gave up 5 bases and J gave up 0 bases; unmatched junction bases: 10. Here the CDR3 reads CAWRDRGLLSSYNEQFF. The CDR3 coding sequence is TGTGCCTGGCGGGACAGGGGATTACTGAGCTCCTACAATGAGCAGTTCTTC.

CDR3 residues: CASSSGTGSYNEQFF. The CDR3 nucleotides read TGTGCCAGCAGTTCCGGGACAGGCTCCTACAATGAGCAGTTCTTC. The chain carries TRBV28 and TRBJ2-1, with 8 positions matching TRBD1. Looked up from germline, CDR1 is MDHEN and CDR2 is SYDVKM. This CDR3 comprises 15 residues. Losses at the gene ends were 4 bases for V and 0 bases for J; bases not matched to a gene: 2.

V and J are TRBV19 and TRBJ2-3; 7 bases map to TRBD2. Trimming at V came to 8 bases and at J to 0 bases, leaving 8 bases not matched to a gene. The germline V gene encodes CDR1 LNHDA and CDR2 SQIVND (reference sequence). The CDR3 is 15 amino acids. CDR3 loop: CASAGASGSTDTQYF. DNA for the CDR3: TGTGCCAGTGCCGGGGCTAGCGGTAGCACAGATACGCAGTATTTT.

The chain joins TRBV5-1 to TRBJ1-2; 9 nucleotides match TRBD1. The J segment lost 5 bases and the V segment lost 5 bases, leaving 10 bases of the junction unmatched. The CDR3 runs to 15 residues. Looked up from germline, CDR1 is SGHRS and CDR2 is YFSETQ. CDR3 protein: CASRRGQGIRYGYTF. The CDR3 nucleotides read TGCGCCAGCAGACGTGGACAGGGGATTCGATATGGCTACACCTTC.

This clone came up a few times. The chain is built from TRBV29-1 and TRBJ1-2, with D perhaps TRBD1 (5 bases). V was trimmed by 7 bases and J by 3 bases, leaving 15 bases between them. This CDR3 has 13 residues. Germline lookup yields CDR1 SQVTM and CDR2 ANQGSEA. The CDR3 nucleotides read TGCAGCGGGGGGGGGAGCGAAGACTATGGCTACACCTTC. This translates into CSGGGSEDYGYTF.

A single count supports this clone. The chain links TRBV7-8 to TRBJ2-3, with 7 bases that match TRBD1. The CDR3 runs to 14 residues. Germline V gene data show CDR1 as SGHVS and CDR2 as FQNEAQ. V was clipped by 4 bases and J by 2 bases; unmatched bases: 3. For the CDR3, the DNA is TGTGCCAGCAGCTGGGACAGCAACACAGATACGCAGTATTTT. Protein sequence: CASSWDSNTDTQYF.

The rearrangement uses TRBV9 and TRBJ2-3, with unresolved D. The germline V gene has CDR1 SGDLS and CDR2 YYNGEE. V gave up 0 bases and J gave up 2 bases, with 7 bases separating them. The CDR3 totals 14 residues. In DNA form, the CDR3 reads TGTGCCAGCAGCGTAGATCCCAACACAGATACGCAGTATTTT. The encoded protein is CASSVDPNTDTQYF.

The chain is built from TRBV6-6 and TRBJ2-7, with a possible D match to TRBD1 (5 bases). Per the germline V gene, CDR1 is MNHNY and CDR2 is SVGAGI (reference sequence). V was cut by 1 base and J by 6 bases, with 19 bases left in between. The CDR3 is 16 amino acids. The chain's CDR3 is CASSYFADSVKSEQYF. The CDR3 coding sequence is TGTGCCAGCAGTTACTTCGCTGACAGTGTTAAGAGCGAGCAGTACTTC.

J is TRBJ2-7 and V is TRBV29-1; 10 bases are shared with TRBD1. CDR1 is SQVTM and CDR2 is ANQGSEA in the germline V gene. Trimming took 0 bases from V and 4 from J; bases not matched to a gene: 9. This CDR3 contains 16 residues. CDR3 amino acids: CSVEDRRQGATYEQYF. The CDR3 coding sequence is TGCAGCGTTGAAGATCGTAGACAGGGGGCAACGTACGAGCAGTACTTC.

This chain joins TRBV6-5 and TRBJ1-1, with D uncertain. CDR3 length: 15 amino acids. V lost 2 bases and J 5 bases, leaving 15 bases between the germline ends. CDR1 and CDR2 (germline): MNHEY, SVGAGI. CDR3 sequence reads: CASSYDGLSGTEAFF. The CDR3 DNA reads TGTGCCAGCAGTTACGACGGGCTGTCGGGGACTGAAGCTTTCTTT.

The chain recombines TRBV6-6 with TRBJ1-1, with TRBD1 matching over 7 bases. V dropped 4 bases and J dropped 3; count of bases not matched to a gene: 5. The V gene's germline CDR1 is MNHNY and CDR2 SVGAGI (reference sequence). This CDR3 comprises 14 residues. The CDR3 loop is CASSFVQGDTEAFF. Written as DNA, the CDR3 is TGTGCCAGCAGTTTCGTCCAGGGGGACACTGAAGCTTTCTTT.

CDR3 nucleotide sequence: TGTGCCAGCAGCCTGACAGGGGCTAGCTTCGACGAGCAGTACTTC. Amino acid sequence: CASSLTGASFDEQYF. The genes are TRBV7-6 and TRBJ2-7, with 8 bases that match TRBD1. CDR1 and CDR2 from the germline V gene are SGHVS and FNYEAQ. Trimming at V came to 5 bases and at J to 5 bases, leaving 11 bases not matched to a gene. The CDR3 is 15 amino acids.

The chain employs TRBV5-1 and TRBJ1-4; 12 positions match TRBD1. The CDR3 totals 16 residues. Looked up from germline, CDR1 is SGHRS and CDR2 is YFSETQ. The V gene end was trimmed by 4 bases and the J gene end by 7 bases; junction bases not matched to a gene: 8. CDR3 DNA: TGCGCCAGCAGCGCGGGACAGGGGGCGGTACGTGAAAAACTGTTTTTT. It encodes CASSAGQGAVREKLFF.

This clone has just a few counts. The chain combines TRBV27 with TRBJ2-3; D remains unclear. Deletions cut 2 bases from V and 0 bases from J, with 15 bases between. The CDR3 runs 17 residues. Germline V gives CDR1 MNHEY, CDR2 SMNVEV (reference sequence). The CDR3 is CASSLVAASYSTDTQYF. In DNA, the CDR3 is TGTGCCAGCAGTTTAGTTGCGGCTTCGTATAGCACAGATACGCAGTATTTT.

This clone was seen a handful of times. The genes are TRBV5-1 and TRBJ2-3; TRBD1 is a possible D gene (6 bases). Trimming pared 0 bases from V and 0 bases from J, leaving 14 bases between. Germline loops: CDR1 SGHRS, CDR2 YFSETQ. CDR3 length: 17 amino acids. The CDR3 spells CASSLAATGHSTDTQYF. Written as DNA, the CDR3 is TGCGCCAGCAGCTTGGCCGCGACAGGACATAGCACAGATACGCAGTATTTT.

This clone was detected once. This CDR3 reads CASSRRLNEQFF. As DNA, the CDR3 is TGTGCCAGCAGTAGGAGATTAAATGAGCAGTTCTTC. The V gene is TRBV6-5, the J gene TRBJ2-1; no firm D call. Germline V gives CDR1 MNHEY, CDR2 SVGAGI. This CDR3 region has 12 residues. The V end was cut by 5 bases, the J end by 7 bases, with 9 bases between.

J is TRBJ2-7 and V is TRBV21-1; TRBD1, the D gene given by the table, was not confirmed from the DNA. TRBV21-1 is an annotated pseudogene. The CDR3 totals 12 residues. The CDR3 loop is CASRATRYEQYF. CDR3 nucleotides: TGTGCCAGCAGGGCCACCCGCTACGAGCAGTACTTC.

The rearrangement uses TRBV9 and TRBJ2-3; the D gene is possibly TRBD2 (5 bases). The CDR3 length is 15 residues. Germline V gene lookup returns CDR1 SGDLS and CDR2 YYNGEE. Trimming took 4 bases from V and 8 from J, leaving 20 bases between them. In nucleotides, the CDR3 is TGTGCCAGCAGCCCTGCGGATATACACAGCGGTACGCAGTATTTT. The encoded protein is CASSPADIHSGTQYF. Variable domain in full (rest from reference TRBV9 and TRBJ2-3): DSGVTQTPKHLITATGQRVTLRCSPRSGDLSVYWYQQSLDQGLQFLIQYYNGEERAKGNILERFSAQQFPDLHSELNLSSLELGDSALYFCASSPADIHSGTQYFGPGTRLTVL.

This sequence joins TRBV7-9 and TRBJ1-5; TRBD1 aligns across 11 bases. The V segment lost 4 bases and the J segment 5 bases; nucleotides outside the gene matches: 4. The CDR3 has 15 amino acids. The V gene's germline CDR1 is SEHNR and CDR2 FQNEAQ (reference sequence). The CDR3 DNA reads as TGTGCCAGCAGCTCAGGACAGGGGGCTGATCAGCCCCAGCATTTT. It translates to CASSSGQGADQPQHF.

The chain carries TRBV11-2 and TRBJ1-6; D gene uncertain. Trimming shortened V by 5 bases and J by 16 bases, and 24 bases separated the two germline ends. The germline V gene encodes CDR1 SGHAT and CDR2 FQNNGV. The CDR3 extends over 15 amino acids. The CDR3 region is CASSPIEGRIGRLHF. The CDR3 DNA is TGTGCCAGCAGCCCCATCGAGGGCAGAATCGGAAGACTCCACTTT.

This rearrangement joins TRBV10-3 to TRBJ2-1; D perhaps matches TRBD1 (6 bases). The V gene's germline CDR1 is ENHRY and CDR2 SYGVKD. The CDR3 extends over 11 amino acids. V was shortened by 10 bases and J by 7 bases, with 11 bases between the two germline ends. The CDR3 DNA reads TGTGCCACCGAGGACAGAAATGAGCAGTTCTTC. Translating it yields CATEDRNEQFF.

V is TRBV14 and J is TRBJ1-6; 9 bases line up with TRBD1. The CDR3 has 15 residues. V shed 4 bases and J 10 bases; nucleotides not matched to a gene: 8. Germline CDR1 SGHDN, CDR2 FVKESK. The CDR3 loop is CASSLGQGFRSPLHF. CDR3 DNA: TGTGCCAGCAGCCTGGGACAGGGATTCCGGTCACCCCTCCACTTT.